The present TCR beta chain was sequenced within a study of shared clonotypes between healthy human individuals. Study in general: Donor composition was two women and three men, aged 18 to 49. CD4 naive and CD4 memory each took three plates per donor, while CD8 naive took two and CD8 memory one.

Germline CDR1 and CDR2: SGHRS and YFSETQ. Trimming shortened V by 3 bases and J by 5 bases, and 15 bases separated the two germline ends. This CDR3 is built from 14 residues. Sequencing was performed with immunoSEQ multiplex PCR; in TCRdb, only in-frame clones are kept and a portion is missing. The repertoire has about 1.5 million clones, 95% to 99% of them found once; the top ten carry about 0.4%. Findings of the study overall: Clonotypes not shared had lower generation probabilities than those common to all four donors.

On this clone: What it binds is unknown.

Donors, healthy HIV-negative adults, lacked recent acute infections or vaccinations. The chain recombines TRBV5-1 with TRBJ2-7; TRBD1 might be the D (6 bases). This sequence was found in a man aged 30 to 39 in good health. Sequencing was done on a sample of naive CD4+ T cells sorted from blood. The sample's subset: CD45RA+ positively selected. The chain's CDR3 is CASSSTGGWNEQYF. In nucleotides, the CDR3 is TGCGCCAGCAGCTCGACAGGTGGGTGGAACGAGCAGTACTTC.